This T cell receptor beta chain was recorded in a study of post-analysis software for immune sequencing data. Study summary: Multiple sclerosis in the patients followed relapsing-remitting, secondary progressive and progressive-relapsing courses.

The study, taken as a whole, reports: A handful of TRBV segments, including TRBV5-6, TRBV5-1 and TRBV20-1, were more frequent in patients than controls. Samples from a shared batch, those prepared together, strongly co-clustered by F measure. The normalized Chao1 diversity of multiple sclerosis patients was significantly lower than that of controls.

Comment on this clonotype: Its antigen remains unknown.

With V trimmed by 5 bases and J by 4 bases, 6 bases remained unmatched. The CDR3 is made up of 16 amino acids. Looked up from germline, CDR1 is MDHEN and CDR2 is SYDVKM. Prepared libraries of TCR beta cDNA carried unique molecular identifiers. TCRdb called the PCR reads again in MiXCR, with one record for every CDR3 protein. Of hundreds of thousands of distinct CDR3 sequences in the sample, roughly 45% were seen once. The receptor's source is a girl aged 10-17 years with multiple sclerosis. The chain joins TRBV28 to TRBJ2-1, with TRBD2 identical over 12 bases. The source material was blood. The CDR3 coding sequence is TGTGCCAGCAGTCCTACTAGCGGGAGGAGGTACAATGAGCAGTTCTTC. This encodes CASSPTSGRRYNEQFF.